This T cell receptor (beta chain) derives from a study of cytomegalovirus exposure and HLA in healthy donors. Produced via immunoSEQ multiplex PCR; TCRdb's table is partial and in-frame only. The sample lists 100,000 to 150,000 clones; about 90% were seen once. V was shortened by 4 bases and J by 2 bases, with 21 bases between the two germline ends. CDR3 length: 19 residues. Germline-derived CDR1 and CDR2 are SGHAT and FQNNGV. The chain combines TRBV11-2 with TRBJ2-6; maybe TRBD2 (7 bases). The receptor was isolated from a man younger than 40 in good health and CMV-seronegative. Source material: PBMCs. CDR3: CASSSLGGQRWAGANVLTF. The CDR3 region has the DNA TGTGCCAGCAGCTCACTCGGGGGGCAGCGCTGGGCTGGGGCCAACGTCCTGACTTTC.